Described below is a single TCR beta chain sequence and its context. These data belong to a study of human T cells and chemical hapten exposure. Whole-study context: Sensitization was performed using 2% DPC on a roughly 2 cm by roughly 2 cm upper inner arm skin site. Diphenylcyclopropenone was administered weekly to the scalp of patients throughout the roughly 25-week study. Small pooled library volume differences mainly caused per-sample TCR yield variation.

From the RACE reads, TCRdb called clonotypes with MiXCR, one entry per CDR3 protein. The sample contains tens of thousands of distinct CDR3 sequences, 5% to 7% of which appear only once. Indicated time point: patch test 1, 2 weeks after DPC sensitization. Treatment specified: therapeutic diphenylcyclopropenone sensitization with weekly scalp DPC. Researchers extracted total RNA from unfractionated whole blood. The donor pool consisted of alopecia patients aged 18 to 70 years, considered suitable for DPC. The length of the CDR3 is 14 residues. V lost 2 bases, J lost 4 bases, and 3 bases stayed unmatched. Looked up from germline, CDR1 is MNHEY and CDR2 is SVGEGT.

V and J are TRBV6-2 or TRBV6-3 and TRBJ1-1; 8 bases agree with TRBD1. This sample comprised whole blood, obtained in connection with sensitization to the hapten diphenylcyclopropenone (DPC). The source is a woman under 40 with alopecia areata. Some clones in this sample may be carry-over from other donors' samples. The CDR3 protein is CASSYGTGGTEAFF. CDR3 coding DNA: TGTGCCAGCAGTTACGGTACAGGGGGCACTGAAGCTTTCTTT.